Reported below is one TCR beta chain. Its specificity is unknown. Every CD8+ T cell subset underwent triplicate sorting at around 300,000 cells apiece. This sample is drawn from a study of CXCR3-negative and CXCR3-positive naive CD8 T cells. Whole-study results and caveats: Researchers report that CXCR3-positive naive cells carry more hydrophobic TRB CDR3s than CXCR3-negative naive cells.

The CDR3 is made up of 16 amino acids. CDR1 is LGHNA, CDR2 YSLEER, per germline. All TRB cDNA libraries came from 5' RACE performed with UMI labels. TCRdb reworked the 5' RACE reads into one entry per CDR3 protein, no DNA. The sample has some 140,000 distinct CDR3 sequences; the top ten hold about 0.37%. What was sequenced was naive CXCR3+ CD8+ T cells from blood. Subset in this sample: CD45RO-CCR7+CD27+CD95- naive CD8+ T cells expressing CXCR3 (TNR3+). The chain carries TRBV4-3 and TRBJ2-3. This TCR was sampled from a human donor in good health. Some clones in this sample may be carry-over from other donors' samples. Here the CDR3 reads CASSQDDSSGTDTQYF.